The entry that follows covers one T cell receptor (beta chain) sequence. These data come from a study of Ad26.COV2.S vaccination and SARS-CoV-2 variants. Using immunoSEQ multiplex PCR, the repertoire was profiled, and TCRdb retains in-frame clones only, with some absent. The sample includes about 680,000 clones, roughly 90% of them seen just once. Trimming cost V 5 bases and J 4 bases, with 18 bases left between them. CDR3 length: 15 amino acids. Per germline, CDR1 SGHTA and CDR2 FQGNSA. Treatment meaning: some 20 received Ad26.COV2.S at low or high dose, single or two shots; a few received placebo; per-sample allocation not given. The samples date from day 63 after the first vaccine or placebo injection.

This TCR was sampled from a person aged 18-60 years who received the Ad26.COV2.S COVID-19 vaccine or a placebo. This chain uses TRBV7-2 with TRBJ2-7, with D perhaps matching TRBD1 (6 bases). This specimen consisted of peripheral blood, obtained in a trial of Ad26.COV2.S vaccine versus placebo. The CDR3 protein is CASSLNRAQRYEQYF. CDR3 sequence (DNA): TGTGCCAGCAGCCTTAACAGGGCTCAGCGGTACGAGCAGTACTTC.